Detailed here is one TCR beta chain. Its specific antigen is unknown. Base quality data are lacking; no much larger clone is found one base away. In Seattle, one collaborating source enrolled patients while the infection was active and tracked those patients longitudinally over the course of disease. The collaborating institutions used their own protocols to collect whole blood in K2EDTA tubes. Collaborator samples were shipped for TCRbeta analysis as frozen whole blood, isolated PBMCs, or DNA extracted from either sample type. The immunoSEQ Assay, a bias-controlled multiplex PCR, was used to amplify TCRbeta CDR3 regions from genomic DNA. The study's own analysis went as follows. The number of nucleated cells in each sample was estimated by amplification of reference gene primers within the assay. To quantify the absolute abundance of each unique TCRbeta CDR3 rearrangement, sequence reads were collapsed and filtered. Productive Simpson clonality was computed per sample as the square root of Simpson's diversity index over productive rearrangements. TCRdb's version of the immuneACCESS table is confined to in-frame rearrangements and falls short of the full clone set. An unresolved V gene accounts for under half of the shortfall where checked; the remainder is of unknown origin. V and J calls and clone size are those listed in that table; D and trimming were worked out from the DNA. For this sample there are roughly 170,000 clones; about 85% appear just once. In total, the top ten clones hold over 5% of the sample.

The sample is drawn from a study of blood T cell repertoires in COVID-19 (TCRdb year 2020). General notes on the study: Samples from collaborators originated in the United States, Italy and Spain and spanned both the acute and convalescent phases of COVID-19. The dataset comprised deeply sampled blood TCRbeta repertoires from subjects exposed to, actively infected with, or recovered from COVID-19. Where available, HLA class I and class II types were obtained from metadata supplied by the sample provider rather than from assay-based typing. The material from the prospective study consisted of cDNA or gDNA derived from T cells, B-cell-depleted T cells, or PBMCs. A freely available public database, intended as a resource for researchers studying the immune response to SARS-CoV-2, is where the repertoires were released. Samples were obtained from the ongoing ImmuneRACE study (first 160 participants) and from over 1,000 subjects provided by 6 global collaborators. Nearly every sample came with metadata listing a de-identified subject ID, COVID-19 status, age in years and sex. General conclusions and limits of the study: The quantity of clinical and demographic metadata differed by source and by participant and was supplied without curation.

Between the V and J ends, shortened by 0 bases and 0 bases respectively, the junction contains 14 bases. Inclusive of the bounding cysteine and phenylalanine, the CDR3 is 18 residues long. The only DNA kept is the CDR3, 54 bases in frame from the first base. The germline V gene (reference sequence) gives CDR1 as SEHNR and CDR2 as FQNEAQ. Rearrangement joined TRBV7-9 to TRBJ2-2, and the D gene may be TRBD1, 5 bases matching. The TCR was taken from a woman aged 45-65 years with COVID-19, enrolled during active disease. The sequencing sample was made of peripheral blood. This receptor has the CDR3 CASSLAISTETNTGELFF. The DNA sequence follows: TGTGCCAGCAGCTTAGCGATTTCGACAGAAACGAACACCGGGGAGCTGTTTTTT.